This TCR beta chain is drawn from a study of blood T cells in healthy people across ages. To note about this clonotype: The antigen is not known.

Primers used in a second PCR of roughly 7 to 11 cycles were a sample-barcoded 5' primer and a J-beta primer mix. TCRdb re-called the 5' RACE reads through MiXCR, storing one row per CDR3 protein. The repertoire holds roughly 1.4 million distinct CDR3 sequences, with around 59% as singletons. This CDR3 has 15 residues. From germline, CDR1 is SGDLS and CDR2 YYNGEE. V shed 0 bases and J shed 3 bases, with 12 bases lying between them. Study outcomes and limitations: There were more naive CD4+ cells and higher diversity in long-lived donors than in aged donors.

Sample: blood. The TCR originated in a young man in good health. The J gene is TRBJ1-1, the V gene TRBV9; maybe TRBD1 (6 bases). CDR3 protein: CASSVVWGGDTEAFF. The CDR3 nucleotides read TGTGCCAGCAGCGTAGTCTGGGGGGGCGACACTGAAGCTTTCTTT.